The 28 T cell receptor beta chains presented below share a single source sample, sequenced in a study of blood T cell repertoires in COVID-19. The protocol was immunoSEQ multiplex PCR, while the TCRdb copy is restricted to in-frame clones and leaves out a portion. The repertoire has about 150,000 clones, 81% of them found once; the top ten carry approximately 9.1%. Sequencing was performed on peripheral blood. Receptor source: a woman aged 60-75 years with active or convalescent COVID-19.

The chain recombines TRBV6-4 with TRBJ2-7; D call uncertain. The CDR3 spans 15 residues. Germline V gives CDR1 MRHNA, CDR2 SNTAGT. Deletions cut 3 bases from V and 3 bases from J, with 15 bases between. The CDR3 DNA reads TGTGCCAGCAGTGAGTTGGGCAGTCCCCTCTACGAGCAGTACGTC. Protein product: CASSELGSPLYEQYV.

V is TRBV7-2 and J is TRBJ1-5; maybe TRBD1 (5 bases). Trimming cost V 5 bases and J 3 bases, with 17 bases left between them. The germline V gene encodes CDR1 SGHTA and CDR2 FQGNSA. The CDR3 covers 16 residues. The CDR3 region is CASSPRWGDANQPQHF. CDR3 nucleotide sequence: TGTGCCAGCAGCCCTCGTTGGGGGGATGCCAATCAGCCCCAGCATTTT.

This sequence joins TRBV7-3 and TRBJ2-3, with D perhaps matching TRBD1 (6 bases). Germline V gives CDR1 SGHTA, CDR2 FQGTGA. V was cut by 0 bases and J by 5 bases, with 9 bases left in between. CDR3 length: 14 amino acids. CDR3: CASSLTGAGDTQYF. In DNA, the CDR3 is TGTGCCAGCAGCTTAACGGGGGCGGGAGATACGCAGTATTTT.

The rearrangement joins TRBV27 to TRBJ2-5; maybe TRBD1 (5 bases). Germline V lookup: CDR1 MNHEY, CDR2 SMNVEV (reference sequence). Trimming stripped 3 bases from V and 4 bases from J, with 6 bases between. The CDR3 is 12 residues long. CDR3 protein: CASSFRGETQYF. CDR3 DNA sequence: TGTGCCAGCAGTTTTAGGGGAGAGACCCAGTACTTC.

The CDR3 coding sequence is TGTGCCAGCACGGACAGGGGGCGATTAAACAATCAGCCCCAGCATTTT. This translates into CASTDRGRLNNQPQHF. The chain is built from TRBV19 and TRBJ1-5; 11 bases fit TRBD1. The J segment lost 3 bases and the V segment lost 9 bases, leaving 10 bases of the junction unmatched. This CDR3 is 16 amino acids long. Germline V gene lookup returns CDR1 LNHDA and CDR2 SQIVND (reference sequence).

The V gene is TRBV4-1, the J gene TRBJ1-2; D is perhaps TRBD1 (5 bases). The germline V and J ends were trimmed by 3 bases and 8 bases, with 16 bases remaining between them. Germline values: CDR1 MGHRA, CDR2 YSYEKL. The CDR3 runs 14 residues. In DNA, the CDR3 is TGCGCCAGCAGCCAGGTTCTACCCTGGGGCGGCTACACCTTC. Its protein is CASSQVLPWGGYTF.

This chain connects TRBV30 to TRBJ1-6, with 7 bases lining up with TRBD1. CDR3 length: 15 amino acids. V dropped 3 bases and J dropped 6; count of bases not matched to a gene: 8. The germline V gene encodes CDR1 GTSNPN and CDR2 SVGIG (reference sequence). The CDR3 nucleotides are TGTGCCTGGAGGGTCAACCGGGACAGTAATTCACCCCTCCACTTT. This codes for CAWRVNRDSNSPLHF.

The chain's CDR3 is CASTIGGTGGSEKLFF. DNA for the CDR3: TGTGCCAGCACAATAGGGGGGACAGGGGGTAGTGAAAAACTGTTTTTT. This chain links TRBV28 with TRBJ1-4, with 11 bases lining up with TRBD1. The CDR3 sequence is 16 residues long. J gave up 7 bases and V 7 bases, and 11 bases lay outside the gene matches. Germline CDR1 is MDHEN and CDR2 is SYDVKM.

The chain uses TRBV6-2 or TRBV6-3 and TRBJ1-2; the match to TRBD1 covers 9 bases. V shed 6 bases and J 10 bases; nucleotides not matched to a gene: 12. The CDR3 is 14 amino acids. Germline V gives CDR1 MNHEY, CDR2 SVGEGT. The CDR3, as DNA: TGTGCCAGCAGCTATTCTACAGGGGGCTTCGACTACACCTTC. It yields the protein CASSYSTGGFDYTF.

The chain uses TRBV5-1 and TRBJ2-2, with D maybe TRBD1 (6 bases). Trimming left V 4 bases short and J 5 bases short, with 15 bases between. Germline lookup yields CDR1 SGHRS and CDR2 YFSETQ. CDR3 length equals 15 residues. This CDR3 is CASSRDGGKTGELFF. In DNA form, the CDR3 reads TGCGCCAGCAGCCGGGATGGGGGCAAGACCGGGGAGCTGTTTTTT.

The chain carries TRBV6-2 or TRBV6-3 and TRBJ1-1; 9 nucleotides agree with TRBD1. After removal of 6 bases from V and 1 base from J, the junction contained 12 bases not matched to a gene. This CDR3 is built from 17 residues. CDR1 MNHEY and CDR2 SVGEGT come from the germline V gene. The CDR3 DNA reads TGTGCCAGCAGCCGGGGACTCACAGGGGGCGCGAACACTGAAGCTTTCTTT. Translating it yields CASSRGLTGGANTEAFF.

This clone was recorded once. The rearrangement links TRBV6-5 to TRBJ2-3, with 9 positions matching TRBD1. Per germline, CDR1 MNHEY and CDR2 SVGAGI. Trimming removed 9 bases from V and 2 bases from J; junction bases left unmatched: 3. The CDR3 runs to 13 residues. The CDR3 loop is CASRTGATDTQYF. The DNA of the CDR3 is TGTGCCAGTAGGACAGGGGCCACAGATACGCAGTATTTT.

V usage is TRBV7-9 and J usage is TRBJ2-3; TRBD2 agrees at 9 bases. V trimming: 5 bases; J trimming: 1 base; junction bases outside the gene matches: 7. The CDR3 length is 16 residues. Germline loops: CDR1 SEHNR, CDR2 FQNEAQ (reference sequence). The CDR3 DNA follows: TGTGCCAGCAGCCCCCCTGGGACTAGCCGCACAGATACGCAGTATTTT. Protein product: CASSPPGTSRTDTQYF. Looking up the rest from reference TRBV7-9 and TRBJ2-3 gives the full variable domain: DTGVSQNPRHKITKRGQNVTFRCDPISEHNRLYWYRQTLGQGPEFLTYFQNEAQLEKSRLLSDRFSAERPKGSFSTLEIQRTEQGDSAMYLCASSPPGTSRTDTQYFGPGTRLTVL.

There are a few counts of this clone. The chain links TRBV28 to TRBJ1-5; 7 positions match TRBD1. J gave up 3 bases and V 5 bases, and 7 bases lay outside the gene matches. Germline V gene data show CDR1 as MDHEN and CDR2 as SYDVKM. The CDR3 consists of 15 residues. The CDR3 nucleotides are TGTGCCAGCAGTCTGTATGGACAGGTCAATCAGCCCCAGCATTTT. Protein sequence: CASSLYGQVNQPQHF.

The V call is TRBV5-1, the J call TRBJ1-4; 8 positions match TRBD1. The CDR3 contains 16 residues. The germline CDR1 and CDR2 sequences are SGHRS and YFSETQ. V was pared by 4 bases and J by 1 base, with 6 bases of the junction left unmatched. The CDR3 region is CASSGQGAGTNEKLFF. The CDR3 region has the DNA TGCGCCAGCAGCGGCCAGGGGGCGGGAACTAATGAAAAACTGTTTTTT.

This chain connects TRBV5-8 to TRBJ2-3, with 10 bases identical to TRBD2. V lost 4 bases to trimming and J lost 6 bases; unmatched junction nucleotides: 8. The V gene's germline CDR1 is SGHTS and CDR2 YDEGEE. There are 15 residues in the CDR3. The CDR3 bases are TGTGCCAGCAGCCCCGGGAGCGGGGGGGCGGATACGCAGTATTTT. Translation gives CASSPGSGGADTQYF.

V usage is TRBV9 and J usage is TRBJ1-6, with 8 bases identical to TRBD1. V gave up 4 bases and J gave up 8 bases; unmatched junction bases: 5. Germline-derived CDR1 and CDR2 are SGDLS and YYNGEE. The CDR3 contains 14 residues. The CDR3 region is CASSPATGDSPLHF. The CDR3 nucleotides read TGTGCCAGCAGCCCGGCGACAGGGGATTCACCCCTCCACTTT.

This clone was counted a single time. The V and J genes are TRBV29-1 and TRBJ2-7; 7 bases match TRBD1. The V segment lost 6 bases and the J segment 3 bases; nucleotides outside the gene matches: 23. CDR3 length: 18 amino acids. The germline gives CDR1 SQVTM, CDR2 ANQGSEA. The CDR3 loop reads CSVVGVRGRTGAGYEQYF. CDR3 DNA sequence: TGCAGCGTGGTCGGGGTGAGAGGCCGGACAGGCGCCGGCTACGAGCAGTACTTC.

This rearrangement joins TRBV28 to TRBJ1-2; weak D call: TRBD1 (5 bases). V was shortened by 8 bases and J by 7 bases, with 17 bases between the two germline ends. This CDR3 has 13 amino acids. Germline assignment: CDR1 MDHEN and CDR2 SYDVKM. The CDR3 loop reads CASRKRGSAGYTF. The CDR3 region has the DNA TGTGCCAGCCGCAAAAGGGGAAGCGCTGGCTACACCTTC.

This chain links TRBV30 with TRBJ2-7; TRBD2 aligns across 10 bases. The V gene's germline CDR1 is GTSNPN and CDR2 SVGIG (reference sequence). The CDR3 contains 15 residues. V dropped 1 base and J dropped 1; count of bases not matched to a gene: 4. CDR3 in amino acids: CAWSEELAGSYEQYF. CDR3 nucleotide sequence: TGTGCCTGGAGTGAGGAACTAGCGGGATCCTACGAGCAGTACTTC.

The chain links TRBV7-9 to TRBJ2-7, with D perhaps TRBD2 (5 bases). The CDR3 covers 14 residues. Trimming left V 5 bases short and J 7 bases short, with 18 bases between. Germline-derived CDR1 and CDR2 are SEHNR and FQNEAQ (reference sequence). The CDR3 DNA is TGTGCCAGCAGCCCGGCTAGCCGGATTTTAGAGCAGTACTTC. As protein: CASSPASRILEQYF.

This chain joins TRBV6-5 and TRBJ2-2, with D tentatively TRBD2 (7 bases). The CDR3 is made up of 15 amino acids. The V end was cut by 6 bases, the J end by 2 bases, with 13 bases between. The germline gives CDR1 MNHEY, CDR2 SVGAGI. The CDR3 nucleotides are TGTGCCAGCAGAGGGGGGGTTACCAACACCGGGGAGCTGTTTTTT. As protein: CASRGGVTNTGELFF.

The chain has TRBV12-3 or TRBV12-4 and TRBJ2-7; perhaps TRBD1 as D (6 bases). Trimming left V 6 bases short and J 3 bases short, with 12 bases between. The CDR3 is made up of 13 amino acids. The DNA of the CDR3 is TGTGCCAGCAGACCAACAGGGTTCTACGAGCAGTACTTC. It specifies CASRPTGFYEQYF.

This chain links TRBV18 with TRBJ1-6; 9 nucleotides align to TRBD1. Germline lookup yields CDR1 KGHSH and CDR2 LQKENI. J was trimmed by 9 bases and V by 2 bases; bases with no gene match: 2. The CDR3 is 14 residues long. Here the CDR3 reads CASSPVDRGSPLHF. DNA of the CDR3: TGTGCCAGCTCACCAGTGGACAGGGGTTCACCCCTCCACTTT. Variable domain in full (rest from reference TRBV18 and TRBJ1-6): NAGVMQNPRHLVRRRGQEARLRCSPMKGHSHVYWYRQLPEEGLKFMVYLQKENIIDESGMPKERFSAEFPKEGPSILRIQQVVRGDSAAYFCASSPVDRGSPLHFGNGTRLTVT.

V and J are TRBV9 and TRBJ2-5; D is unclear. CDR3 size: 14 residues. Trimming pared 0 bases from V and 2 bases from J, leaving 8 bases between. Germline-derived CDR1 and CDR2 are SGDLS and YYNGEE. CDR3 DNA sequence: TGTGCCAGCAGCGTAGGTATCGGGCAAGAGACCCAGTACTTC. It yields the protein CASSVGIGQETQYF.

This sequence joins TRBV3-1 (or the pseudogene TRBV3-2) and TRBJ2-5, with D tentatively TRBD2 (6 bases). The ends were cut back, 0 bases at V and 5 bases at J, with 10 bases in the middle. Germline assignment: CDR1 LGHDT and CDR2 YNNKEL (reference sequence). The CDR3 loop spans 14 amino acids. The DNA of the CDR3 is TGTGCCAGCAGCCAAGAGTCTAGCGAGGAGACCCAGTACTTC. As protein: CASSQESSEETQYF.

V and J are TRBV28 and TRBJ1-2; D perhaps matches TRBD1 (6 bases). Between the trimmed V and J ends, which lost 6 bases and 8 bases, there was a span of 19 bases. Germline assignment: CDR1 MDHEN and CDR2 SYDVKM. The CDR3 length is 14 residues. This chain's CDR3 is CASRSHRERRGYTF. In nucleotides, the CDR3 is TGTGCCAGCAGAAGCCACAGGGAACGGAGAGGCTACACCTTC.

This sequence joins TRBV10-2 and TRBJ2-2; 12 bases align to TRBD2. Per the germline V gene, CDR1 is WSHSY and CDR2 is SAAADI. This CDR3 comprises 18 residues. V shed 0 bases, J shed 1 base, and the junction held 3 bases outside the gene matches. The CDR3 sequence is CASSESRTSGVNTGELFF. CDR3 in DNA: TGCGCCAGCAGTGAGTCGAGGACTAGCGGGGTGAACACCGGGGAGCTGTTTTTT.